A selection of T cell receptor beta chains follows, all from one sample in a study of T cells in Graves' hyperthyroidism and ophthalmopathy. TCRdb reanalysed the multiplex PCR reads using MiXCR and keeps one entry per CDR3 protein. The repertoire includes some 440,000 distinct CDR3 sequences, 15% to 19% of them detected once, and 7.7% sits in the top ten. The sequenced material came from blood. The receptors stem from a woman aged 18-35 years with Graves' hyperthyroidism. The CDR3 runs from the conserved cysteine through the conserved F or W. Fields, in order: D gene, V gene, J gene, clone size, CDR3 DNA, CDR3 protein. The D gene is left open where the match is weak. Only part of the rows carry a size: once, few, many, or a class if the clone is expanded.

>-|TRBV24-1|TRBJ2-2|-
TGTGCCACCAGTGATTTGGGGGGCAACGGGGAGCTGTTTTTT
CATSDLGGNGELFF
>TRBD2|TRBV20-1|TRBJ2-1|many
TGCAGTGCTAGGGATACTAGCGGTCTTCAGGATGAGCAGTTCTTC
CSARDTSGLQDEQFF
>TRBD2|TRBV3-1|TRBJ2-3|few
TGTGCCAGCAGTCAAGTAATTAGCGGGGGGGCAGGGGATACGCAGTATTTT
CASSQVISGGAGDTQYF
>-|TRBV28|TRBJ2-1|many
TGTGCCAGCAGTGTGGGGGGACCCCGAGGCGATGAGCAGTTCTTC
CASSVGGPRGDEQFF
>TRBD1|TRBV6-5|TRBJ1-1|many
TGTGCCAGCAGTTACGGGACAGGGAACACTGAAGCTTTCTTT
CASSYGTGNTEAFF
>TRBD1|TRBV2|TRBJ2-3|many
TGTGCCAGCAGTAACAGGGGAGCTAGCACAGATACGCAGTATTTT
CASSNRGASTDTQYF
>-|TRBV11-2|TRBJ2-7|-
TGTACCAGCGTAGGAGGGGGCGAGCAGTACTTC
CTSVGGGEQYF
>-|TRBV12-3/TRBV12-4|TRBJ2-3|many
TGTGCCAGCAGTCAGCCGCGGAGGGGCACAGATACGCAGTATTTT
CASSQPRRGTDTQYF
>-|TRBV24-1|TRBJ2-3|many
TGTGCCACCAGTGAGGTAACAGGTCCAGACACGCAGTATTTT
CATSEVTGPDTQYF
>TRBD2|TRBV4-1|TRBJ2-3|many
TGCGCCAGCAGGTCGCTCCCGGGACTAGCGGGCACAGATACGCAGTATTTT
CASRSLPGLAGTDTQYF
>TRBD2|TRBV7-9|TRBJ2-7|-
TGTGCCAGCAGCCGTGCCGGGACTAGCGTCTACGAGCAGTACTTC
CASSRAGTSVYEQYF
>-|TRBV5-6|TRBJ1-2|many
TGTGCCAGCAGCTTCGGGGGAAGATCCTATGGCTACACCTTC
CASSFGGRSYGYTF
>TRBD2|TRBV6-1|TRBJ2-1|few
TGTGCCAGCAGTGAAGCGGGAGGGAGGCCCCCCTACAATGAGCAGTTCTTC
CASSEAGGRPPYNEQFF
>TRBD2|TRBV11-2|TRBJ2-1|many
TGTGCCAGCAGCCCAACGATAGGGACTAGCGGGGACAATGAGCAGTTCTTC
CASSPTIGTSGDNEQFF
>-|TRBV6-1|TRBJ1-4|few
TGTGCCAGCAAGGTTGGCCCCTTAGAAAAACTGTTTTTT
CASKVGPLEKLFF
>-|TRBV29-1|TRBJ2-7|-
TGCAGCGTTGTGGAGGTTCCCTACGAGCAGTACTTC
CSVVEVPYEQYF
>-|TRBV3-1|TRBJ1-3|many
TGTGCCAGCAGCCTATCACAGGGCTCGTCCGGAAACACCATATATTTT
CASSLSQGSSGNTIYF
>TRBD1|TRBV2|TRBJ2-7|many
TGTGCCAGCAGGGGACAGGGTCCCTACGAGCAGTACTTC
CASRGQGPYEQYF
>-|TRBV27|TRBJ2-3|-
TGTGCCAGCAGGGACTCGGTGGGACGGGATGCGCAGTATTTT
CASRDSVGRDAQYF
>TRBD1|TRBV20-1|TRBJ1-5|many
TGCAGTGCTAGAGACCTACAGGGGTATAGCAATCAGCCCCAGCATTTT
CSARDLQGYSNQPQHF
>TRBD1|TRBV6-1|TRBJ1-5|many
TGTGCCAGCACCGATGACAGGGAAAGGCCCCAGCATTTT
CASTDDRERPQHF
>-|TRBV18|TRBJ2-7|many
TGTGCCAGCTCACCTTCGGAGTACGAGCAGTACTTC
CASSPSEYEQYF
>TRBD2|TRBV7-3|TRBJ2-1|many
TGTGCCAGCAGACCTATAGCGGGAGTTCGCGAGCAGTTCTTC
CASRPIAGVREQFF
>TRBD1|TRBV7-9|TRBJ1-5|many
TGTGCCAGCAGCCGGGGGACAGGGGTTTATAGCAATCAGCCCCAGCATTTT
CASSRGTGVYSNQPQHF
>TRBD1|TRBV5-1|TRBJ1-2|few
TGCGCCAGCAGCGGGTACAGGGGATATGGCTACACCTTC
CASSGYRGYGYTF
>TRBD1|TRBV6-9|TRBJ1-3|-
TGTGCCAGCAAGTTTGGGACAGACTCTGGAAACACCATATATTTT
CASKFGTDSGNTIYF
>-|TRBV29-1|TRBJ1-2|-
TGCAGCGTTGTAGGCCTTGACCGCGGTGAAGGCTACACCTTC
CSVVGLDRGEGYTF
>-|TRBV9|TRBJ1-2|many
TGTGCCAGCAGCGTAGGATTAGGCAGCCCCCCGGGAGGCTACACCTTC
CASSVGLGSPPGGYTF
>-|TRBV18|TRBJ1-5|-
TGTGCCAGCTCACCAGGGTGTAGCAATCAGCCCCAGCATTTT
CASSPGCSNQPQHF
>TRBD1|TRBV5-1|TRBJ1-2|few
TGCGCCAGCAGCTTGGGGACAGGGTGGTGTGAGGACTATGGCTACACCTTC
CASSLGTGWCEDYGYTF
>-|TRBV7-2|TRBJ2-2|many
TGTGCCAGCAGCTTGTCAGGGAACACCGGGGAGCTGTTTTTT
CASSLSGNTGELFF
>-|TRBV5-6|TRBJ2-1|many
TGTGCCAGCAGCCTGCCATATTGGGGTGAGCAGTTCTTC
CASSLPYWGEQFF
>-|TRBV12-3/TRBV12-4|TRBJ1-2|many
TGTGCCAGCAGTCCGCCCGGGGGGAGTGACTATGGCTACACCTTC
CASSPPGGSDYGYTF
>TRBD2|TRBV6-5|TRBJ2-7|many
TGTGCCAGCAGTTACCTTACTAGCGGGGGGGGGGAGCAGTACTTC
CASSYLTSGGGEQYF
>TRBD2|TRBV5-1|TRBJ2-7|many
TGCGCCAGCAGCTACTTAGCGGGAGGGCTATACGAGCAGTACTTC
CASSYLAGGLYEQYF
>-|TRBV29-1|TRBJ2-7|many
TGCAGCGTTGAAGAGGGGGCCGAGCAGTACTTC
CSVEEGAEQYF
>-|TRBV2|TRBJ2-7|many
TGTGCCAGCAGTGGAGGCACAGGGATCACCTACGAGCAGTACTTC
CASSGGTGITYEQYF
>-|TRBV10-2|TRBJ2-5|many
TGCGCCAGCAGTGAGTCTTCGCGGGAGACCCAGTACTTC
CASSESSRETQYF
>-|TRBV12-3/TRBV12-4|TRBJ2-2|once
TGTGCCAGCAGACCTGACTGGACGAACACCGGGGAGCTGTTTTTT
CASRPDWTNTGELFF
>TRBD2|TRBV7-2|TRBJ2-5|many
TGTGCCAGCAGCCCCCCGGGACTAGCGGGACGGTACTTC
CASSPPGLAGRYF
>TRBD2|TRBV7-9|TRBJ2-4|many
TGTGCCAGCAGCTTCCTAGCGGGTCATTCCGACATTCAGTACTTC
CASSFLAGHSDIQYF
>TRBD1|TRBV5-5|TRBJ2-2|-
TGTGCCAGCAGCTGGGGGACAGTCGGGGAGCTGTTTTTT
CASSWGTVGELFF
>-|TRBV20-1|TRBJ2-1|many
TGCAGTGCTCTGCCCCATTGGACAGCAAAAACATCCTACAATGAGCAGTTCTTC
CSALPHWTAKTSYNEQFF
>-|TRBV19|TRBJ1-1|many
TGTGCCATCACACTAGGGTCGGGCACTGAAGCTTTCTTT
CAITLGSGTEAFF
>TRBD2|TRBV4-1|TRBJ2-3|-
TGCGCCAGCAGGCCCGTCGGGCGGGGGAGGTATGGAGATACGCAGTATTTT
CASRPVGRGRYGDTQYF
>TRBD1|TRBV24-1|TRBJ2-1|many
TGTGCCACCAGTGAAGTGACAGGGGCTACCATTTGGAATGAGCAGTTCTTC
CATSEVTGATIWNEQFF
>-|TRBV7-8|TRBJ1-1|many
TGTGCCAGCACCCCGACAGTGAACACTGAAGCTTTCTTT
CASTPTVNTEAFF
>-|TRBV7-9|TRBJ2-7|many
TGTGCCAGCAGCTCTATCGCGGTCCTCGAAACTTACGAGCAGTACTTC
CASSSIAVLETYEQYF
>TRBD1|TRBV12-3/TRBV12-4|TRBJ1-1|-
TGTGCCAGCAGTTTAGACTGGTACGACAGGGGAGGGGACACTGAAGCTTTCTTT
CASSLDWYDRGGDTEAFF
>-|TRBV20-1|TRBJ2-5|-
TGCAGTGCTAGAAGCGCACTGTTCCAAGAGACCCAGTACTTC
CSARSALFQETQYF
>-|TRBV3-1|TRBJ2-7|many
TGTGCCAGCAGCCAAGGGCGGCCCTACGAGCAGTACTTC
CASSQGRPYEQYF